This TCR beta chain was identified during a study of identical twins. The CDR3 is made up of 15 amino acids. Germline assignment: CDR1 MNHNY and CDR2 SVGAGI (reference sequence). V lost 4 bases to trimming and J lost 2 bases; unmatched junction nucleotides: 3. With template switching, a universal primer site was added, and the cDNA carried unique molecular identifiers. TCRdb re-analysed the 5' RACE reads in MiXCR, keeping a single row per CDR3 protein. This sample has roughly 1,500,000 distinct CDR3 sequences; around a third occur once, and the top ten carry about 0.25%. V gene TRBV6-6 combines with J gene TRBJ2-7, with 12 positions matching TRBD1. The sample comprised cord blood. The receptor was isolated from a newborn girl in good health. The chain's CDR3 is CASSFGTGGPYEQYF. The CDR3 DNA sequence: TGTGCCAGCAGTTTCGGGACAGGGGGCCCCTACGAGCAGTACTTC.